This is a list of T cell receptor beta chains from one sample in a study of Graves' ophthalmopathy and Graves' hyperthyroidism. TCRdb processed the multiplex PCR reads anew with MiXCR; each CDR3 protein has one entry. Here the sample spans 400,000 or so distinct CDR3 sequences, roughly a sixth being singletons. Sequencing used peripheral blood. All receptors come from an adult woman with stable Graves' hyperthyroidism. Both conserved end residues are part of each CDR3. A D gene is named only where the DNA matches it firmly. Where a row states a size, it is once, few, many or the class of an expanded clone; other rows omit it.

abundance: many
d_gene: -
v_gene: TRBV11-2
j_gene: TRBJ2-2
len: 14
CDR3nt: TGTGCCAGCAGCTCTTCGGGGGAGGCCGGGGAGCTGTTTTTT
CDR3aa: CASSSSGEAGELFF

abundance: many
d_gene: TRBD1
v_gene: TRBV27
j_gene: TRBJ2-7
len: 18
CDR3nt: TGTGCCAGCAGAAAAGGGGGCCCAGGATTAAGGAGCTCCTACGAGCAGTACTTC
CDR3aa: CASRKGGPGLRSSYEQYF

abundance: many
d_gene: -
v_gene: TRBV9
j_gene: TRBJ2-7
len: 15
CDR3nt: TGTGCCAGCAGCCGAGACAGTTACGGCTCCTACGAGCAGTACTTC
CDR3aa: CASSRDSYGSYEQYF

abundance: many
d_gene: -
v_gene: TRBV20-1
j_gene: TRBJ1-1
len: 15
CDR3nt: TGCAGTGCTAGAGATCCAAGGGGAGTGAACACTGAAGCTTTCTTT
CDR3aa: CSARDPRGVNTEAFF

abundance: many
d_gene: TRBD2
v_gene: TRBV6-1
j_gene: TRBJ2-7
len: 13
CDR3nt: TGTGCCAGCAGTGACGAGCGGGGCTACGAGCAGTACTTC
CDR3aa: CASSDERGYEQYF

abundance: many
d_gene: -
v_gene: TRBV13
j_gene: TRBJ1-6
len: 17
CDR3nt: TGTGCCAGCAGCTTAGGGGACAGAAGTCGCTATAATTCACCCCTCCACTTT
CDR3aa: CASSLGDRSRYNSPLHF

abundance: -
d_gene: TRBD1
v_gene: TRBV6-1
j_gene: TRBJ1-2
len: 14
CDR3nt: TGTGCCAGCAGGGGTACAGGGGTGAGCTATGGCTACACCTTC
CDR3aa: CASRGTGVSYGYTF

abundance: many
d_gene: -
v_gene: TRBV27
j_gene: TRBJ1-1
len: 14
CDR3nt: TGTGCCAGCAGCTATATTGGCCGAAACACTGAAGCTTTCTTT
CDR3aa: CASSYIGRNTEAFF

abundance: many
d_gene: -
v_gene: TRBV14
j_gene: TRBJ2-6
len: 15
CDR3nt: TGTGCCAGCAGTCTATTTACTGGAGGGGCCAACGTCCTGACTTTC
CDR3aa: CASSLFTGGANVLTF

abundance: many
d_gene: -
v_gene: TRBV12-3/TRBV12-4
j_gene: TRBJ2-7
len: 14
CDR3nt: TGTGCCAGCAGTTTGGGGGGAAACTCCTACGAGCAGTACTTC
CDR3aa: CASSLGGNSYEQYF

abundance: many
d_gene: -
v_gene: TRBV7-2
j_gene: TRBJ2-7
len: 13
CDR3nt: TGTGCCAGCAGCTTAGACCGCTCGGATGAGCAGTACTTC
CDR3aa: CASSLDRSDEQYF

abundance: -
d_gene: TRBD1
v_gene: TRBV7-2
j_gene: TRBJ2-7
len: 14
CDR3nt: TGTGCCAGCAGCGGACAGGGGGCAACCTACGAGCAGTACTTC
CDR3aa: CASSGQGATYEQYF

abundance: -
d_gene: -
v_gene: TRBV20-1
j_gene: TRBJ2-7
len: 13
CDR3nt: TGCAGTGCTAGAGGGCAGGGTGGCTACGAGCAGTACTTC
CDR3aa: CSARGQGGYEQYF

abundance: -
d_gene: -
v_gene: TRBV4-1
j_gene: TRBJ2-7
len: 13
CDR3nt: TGCGCCAGCAGCCAAGGACCCCGCGCGGAGCAGTACTTC
CDR3aa: CASSQGPRAEQYF

abundance: few
d_gene: TRBD1
v_gene: TRBV5-1
j_gene: TRBJ2-6
len: 19
CDR3nt: TGCGCCAGCAGCCGGGCTCGGACAGGGGGCGCAGCAGGGGCCAACGTCCTGACTTTC
CDR3aa: CASSRARTGGAAGANVLTF

abundance: -
d_gene: -
v_gene: TRBV5-6
j_gene: TRBJ2-5
len: 13
CDR3nt: TGTGCCAGCAGCTTGGCCGGGAGAGGGACCCAGTACTTC
CDR3aa: CASSLAGRGTQYF

abundance: many
d_gene: TRBD2
v_gene: TRBV7-2
j_gene: TRBJ2-7
len: 16
CDR3nt: TGTGCCAGCGGAACCTCCGGGACTAGCACCTCCTACGAGCAGTACTTC
CDR3aa: CASGTSGTSTSYEQYF

abundance: many
d_gene: TRBD2
v_gene: TRBV6-1
j_gene: TRBJ2-4
len: 18
CDR3nt: TGTGCCAGCACCCTACTAGCGGGCGCTACTGTAGCCAAAAACATTCAGTACTTC
CDR3aa: CASTLLAGATVAKNIQYF

abundance: many
d_gene: -
v_gene: TRBV7-9
j_gene: TRBJ1-1
len: 12
CDR3nt: TGTGCCAGCAGCCGAGGGGCGACTGAAGCTTTCTTT
CDR3aa: CASSRGATEAFF

abundance: many
d_gene: -
v_gene: TRBV12-3/TRBV12-4
j_gene: TRBJ2-2
len: 13
CDR3nt: TGTGCCAGCATCACTAGCATTACCGGGGAGCTGTTTTTT
CDR3aa: CASITSITGELFF

abundance: few
d_gene: TRBD2
v_gene: TRBV28
j_gene: TRBJ2-2
len: 15
CDR3nt: TGTGCCAGCAGACGGACTAGTCGGAGCACCGGGGAGCTGTTTTTT
CDR3aa: CASRRTSRSTGELFF

abundance: many
d_gene: TRBD2
v_gene: TRBV6-5
j_gene: TRBJ2-7
len: 16
CDR3nt: TGTGCCAGCAGTTCGTCCGCCGGGACTAGTAGGCGCGAGCAGTACTTC
CDR3aa: CASSSSAGTSRREQYF

abundance: few
d_gene: -
v_gene: TRBV4-1
j_gene: TRBJ1-5
len: 17
CDR3nt: TGCGCCAGCAGCCAAGTGGGCCAGGGTATTAGCAATCAGCCCCAGCATTTT
CDR3aa: CASSQVGQGISNQPQHF

abundance: many
d_gene: TRBD1
v_gene: TRBV28
j_gene: TRBJ1-5
len: 15
CDR3nt: TGTGCCAGCAGTTTAGAGCGCAGGGGGCTTGGGGCCCAGCATTTT
CDR3aa: CASSLERRGLGAQHF

abundance: many
d_gene: TRBD1
v_gene: TRBV12-5
j_gene: TRBJ2-5
len: 14
CDR3nt: TGTGCTAGTGGTTTGGGGACAGGTCAGCAGACCCAGTACTTC
CDR3aa: CASGLGTGQQTQYF

abundance: many
d_gene: TRBD2
v_gene: TRBV5-1
j_gene: TRBJ2-7
len: 15
CDR3nt: TGCGCCAGCAGCCCCTATGGGACTAGCGGATACGAGCAGTACTTC
CDR3aa: CASSPYGTSGYEQYF